The 15 T cell receptor beta chains in this list originate from one sample, sequenced in a study of tumor-infiltrating lymphocytes in primary liver carcinoma. Making TCR beta cDNA involved 400 to 600 ng total RNA and a constant-region primer. TCR beta libraries came from three nested multiplex PCR rounds using slightly modified ARM-PCR. For approximately 10 cycles apiece, the opening two PCR rounds ran with TRBV1-TRBV30 forward primers and a C-beta reverse primer. TCRdb passed the multiplex PCR reads through MiXCR, listing each CDR3 protein once. The table shows roughly 49,000 distinct CDR3 sequences, with 60% to 80% occurring only once. Unsorted bulk tissue, about 19-32 mg of it, served as the source for co-extraction of RNA and DNA. Sequencing was carried out using liver tumor tissue from sampling region 5. Subset meaning: tumor region T5, tumor centre. Receptors originate from a man in his forties with primary liver carcinoma and hepatitis B virus infection.

About this clonotype: A read error may account for a junction end that differs from germline. V and J are TRBV11-1 and TRBJ2-3; D is perhaps TRBD1 or TRBD2 (5 bases each). There are 19 residues in the CDR3. Per germline, CDR1 SGHAT and CDR2 FQDESV (reference sequence). This CDR3 is CANSSGGSSVGARTDTHYF. CDR3 DNA: TGCGCCAACAGCTCTGGGGGAAGCTCTGTTGGAGCCCGCACAGATACGCATTATTTT.

The chain joins TRBV6-2 or TRBV6-3 to TRBJ2-7; D is possibly TRBD2 (6 bases). This CDR3 comprises 11 residues. Trimming removed 9 bases at V and 4 bases at J, with 10 bases between. The germline gives CDR1 MNHEY, CDR2 SVGEGT. This CDR3 reads CARSAGYEQYF. As DNA, the CDR3 is TGTGCCAGGTCGGCGGGATACGAGCAGTACTTC.

This clonotype has just one count. At one boundary the junction diverges from the germline segment, which might be a read error. This chain connects TRBV4-2 to TRBJ1-2, with no clear D. The length of the CDR3 is 15 residues. Germline V gene sequence: CDR1 LGHNA, CDR2 YNFKEQ. CDR3 coding DNA: TGTGTCAGCAGCCAGGAAGTAATTGGGGTGGACGGCTACACCTTC. This codes for CVSSQEVIGVDGYTF.

This clonotype was detected only once. Relative to the germline gene, one junction end is altered; a read error may explain this. The chain combines TRBV28 with TRBJ2-5; 7 bases align to TRBD1. Per the germline V gene, CDR1 is MDHEN and CDR2 is SYDVKM. This CDR3 comprises 16 residues. The CDR3 spells CAISLFYRQGQETKYF. In DNA form, the CDR3 reads TGTGCCATCAGTTTATTCTACCGACAGGGCCAAGAGACCAAGTACTTC.

On this clonotype: Sequence at one end of the junction differs from germline and may be a read error. V and J are TRBV28 and TRBJ1-5; D gene unclear. CDR1 MDHEN and CDR2 SYDVKM come from the germline V gene. This CDR3 is built from 12 residues. CDR3 nucleotide sequence: TGTGTCAGCAACATAAGGGAACAGCCCCAGCATTTT. Residues: CVSNIREQPQHF.

This clonotype was found many times. V is TRBV7-2 and J is TRBJ2-7, with a possible D match to TRBD2 (5 bases). CDR3 length: 15 amino acids. Per the germline V gene, CDR1 is SGHTA and CDR2 is FQGNSA. V shed 5 bases and J shed 0 bases, with 14 bases lying between them. The CDR3 spells CASSGALGRSYEQYF. The CDR3 nucleotides are TGTGCCAGCAGCGGCGCACTAGGCCGCTCCTACGAGCAGTACTTC. Supplemented by reference TRBV7-2 and TRBJ2-7, the full variable domain reads GAGVSQSPSNKVTEKGKDVELRCDPISGHTALYWYRQSLGQGLEFLIYFQGNSAPDKSGLPSDRFSAERTGGSVSTLTIQRTQQEDSAVYLCASSGALGRSYEQYFGPGTRLTVT.

Worth noting for this clonotype: No conserved phenylalanine or tryptophan is present at the end of the CDR3, so a read error is the likely explanation. The chain couples TRBV11-2 to TRBJ2-1; TRBD2 aligns across 8 bases. The CDR3 contains 17 residues. Germline assignment: CDR1 SGHAT and CDR2 FQNNGV. CDR3 nucleotides: TGTGCCAACAGCCCCCGCGGTAGCGGGATTATCCACAATGAGCAGTTCTAC. It translates to CANSPRGSGIIHNEQFY.

The rearrangement joins TRBV5-5 to TRBJ1-2; D gene ambiguous. This CDR3 comprises 13 residues. The V end was cut by 5 bases, the J end by 7 bases, with 15 bases between. CDR1 is SGHKS and CDR2 is YYEKEE in the germline V gene (reference sequence). The CDR3: CASRVSGSSGYTF. CDR3 nucleotides: TGTGCCAGCAGGGTGTCGGGATCTTCTGGCTACACCTTC.

The chain has TRBV7-9 and TRBJ1-2, with 8 bases fitting TRBD1. Germline CDR1 SEHNR, CDR2 FQNEAQ (reference sequence). Trimming took 5 bases from V and 4 from J; bases not matched to a gene: 9. The CDR3 loop spans 15 amino acids. For the CDR3, the DNA is TGTGCCAGCAGCGTAGGCCCAGGGGGCACCTATGGCTACACCTTC. It is translated as CASSVGPGGTYGYTF.

A remark on this clonotype: Mismatch with germline at one junction end may stem from a read error. The chain carries TRBV11-1 and TRBJ2-2; no clear D. Germline values: CDR1 SGHAT, CDR2 FQDESV (reference sequence). CDR3 length: 14 residues. This CDR3 is CAISLWANTVELFF. Written as DNA, the CDR3 is TGTGCCATCAGCTTGTGGGCAAACACCGTGGAGCTGTTTTTT.

Comments on this clonotype: Sequence at one end of the junction differs from germline and may be a read error. V is TRBV7-9 and J is TRBJ1-2; D possibly corresponds to TRBD1 (5 bases). The CDR3 covers 14 residues. Germline lookup yields CDR1 SEHNR and CDR2 FQNEAQ (reference sequence). CDR3 loop: CVSRWDWGFHGYTF. In DNA, the CDR3 is TGTGTCAGCAGATGGGACTGGGGGTTTCATGGCTACACTTTC. Full variable domain (missing parts from reference TRBV7-9 and TRBJ1-2): DTGVSQNPRHKITKRGQNVTFRCDPISEHNRLYWYRQTLGQGPEFLTYFQNEAQLEKSRLLSDRFSAERPKGSFSTLEIQRTEQGDSAMYLCVSRWDWGFHGYTFGSGTRLTVV.

Notes on this clonotype: A read error is likely, as this CDR3 ends without the conserved phenylalanine or tryptophan. The V gene is TRBV11-3, the J gene TRBJ2-1; TRBD2 is a possible D gene (5 bases). CDR3 length: 14 amino acids. Germline lookup yields CDR1 SGHNT and CDR2 YENEEA. Written as DNA, the CDR3 is TGTGCTAGCAGCTTATTTCGGGACTACAATGAGCAGTTCTTA. Protein sequence: CASSLFRDYNEQFL.

Worth noting for this clonotype: One junction end disagrees with the germline gene, perhaps due to a read error. This sequence joins TRBV24-1 and TRBJ2-1; D call uncertain. Germline V gene data show CDR1 as KGHDR and CDR2 as SFDVKD. This CDR3 has 12 residues. The CDR3 region has the DNA TGTGTCACCAGTGAACTTCAAGGCGAGCACTTCTTC. Its translation is CVTSELQGEHFF.

Comment on this clonotype: It is likely a read error, because the conserved phenylalanine at the end of the CDR3 is missing. The chain combines TRBV4-3 with TRBJ2-2; 12 bases map to TRBD2. The trim removed 1 base at V and 8 bases at J, leaving 11 bases unmatched. The CDR3 consists of 18 residues. The germline gives CDR1 LGHNA, CDR2 YSLEER. CDR3 residues: CASSQGSPGLAGLGELFH. The CDR3 nucleotides read TGCGCCAGCAGCCAAGGTAGCCCGGGACTAGCGGGCCTGGGGGAGCTGTTTCAT.

This clonotype was picked up many times. In DNA form, the CDR3 reads TGTGCCAGCAGCGCTCTCGGTTCTTACGAGCAGTACTTC. Its translation is CASSALGSYEQYF. The gene calls are TRBV7-8 and TRBJ2-7; D is unresolved. The CDR3 is made up of 13 amino acids. In germline, CDR1 is SGHVS, CDR2 FQNEAQ. Between the trimmed V and J ends, which lost 5 bases and 4 bases, there was a span of 12 bases.